This T cell receptor beta chain was obtained from a study of read filtering for tumor transcriptome and immune sequencing. Many counts were recorded for this clonotype. Molecular barcoded adaptors covering alpha/delta and beta/gamma chains were used on approximately 400 ng RNA. TCRdb passed the reads through MiXCR, listing each CDR3 protein once. The sample holds around 14,000 distinct CDR3 sequences, about a fifth seen once. The ends were cut back, 2 bases at V and 0 bases at J, with 19 bases in the middle. This CDR3 is 19 amino acids long. From germline, CDR1 is SGHVS and CDR2 FNYEAQ. The sequence was collected from a donor aged 40 or over with multiple myeloma. The gene calls are TRBV7-6 and TRBJ2-2; D call uncertain. The sequenced sample was a population of CD138-negative cells sorted from bone marrow. CDR3 coding DNA: TGTGCCAGCAGCTTACTGGGCGGATATGCCACTGCGAACACCGGGGAGCTGTTTTTT. Protein: CASSLLGGYATANTGELFF.